The rows below give T cell receptor beta chains drawn from one sample of a study of T cell responses to AZD1222 COVID-19 vaccine. The assay was immunoSEQ multiplex PCR, and TCRdb's table has in-frame clones only and misses some. Among 110,000 to 150,000 clones listed, roughly nine tenths were seen once. The source material was peripheral blood, sampled on day 0 of AZD1222 vaccination. Source of these receptors: an adult in good health. Both conserved end residues are trimmed from each CDR3. Part of the rows lack a size; the others show once, few, many or a class for expanded clones.

length,V,size,CDR3
11,TRBV4-3,NA,ASSLERTYEQY
12,TRBV5-1,once,ASSSSVSTDTQY
17,TRBV5-1,NA,ASSRSGDRGMDHNSPLH
12,TRBV9,NA,ASSPRSRTYEQY
13,TRBV19,few,ASSISRSGVGGYT
12,TRBV5-4,NA,ASSLAPGDYGYT
14,TRBV7-2,NA,ASSSQQGTRAYEQY
11,TRBV7-3,NA,ASSLNPFYEQY
13,TRBV5-4,once,ASSLEGDSNQPQH
9,TRBV6-6,NA,ASRRQYGYT
13,TRBV6-5,NA,ASRKRGSRTDTQY
13,TRBV3-1/TRBV3-2,NA,ASSQRQAPNYGYT
15,TRBV12-5,NA,ASGLVVAGDEGEKLF
12,TRBV18,NA,ASSLLPSNTEAF
14,TRBV19,NA,ASSDPGQGASQPQH
11,TRBV7-2,NA,ASSKLQGSGYT
16,TRBV11-2,NA,ASSPLEGVHPSTDTQY
13,TRBV11-2,few,ASSSTPTGGNTIY
19,TRBV4-2,once,ASSQDRGASGRLLSTDTQY
13,TRBV7-2,NA,ASSLRTGGAETQY
12,TRBV28,NA,ASSPVVYNSPLH
13,TRBV5-6,NA,ASSLEASGYYEQY
14,TRBV6-6,once,ASSSDLGRFRDEQY
13,TRBV29-1,NA,SVAGDKVGADTQY
8,TRBV2,NA,ASGQDTQY
14,TRBV10-1,NA,ASSDGLAANTDTQY
12,TRBV21-1,NA,ASSSGTGGNEQF
12,TRBV15,once,ATSRVVGNQPQH
14,TRBV24-1,NA,AIVAPTKPANYGYT
12,TRBV30,NA,AWWFRGQGKGYT
14,TRBV19,NA,ASSVPGQGARTEAF
13,TRBV2,NA,ASSEARTYNEKLF
11,TRBV7-3,NA,ASSPGFQETQY
15,TRBV7-8,NA,ASSFPGTLGSGNTIY
16,TRBV7-8,NA,ASSLVPSARGPNSPLH
12,TRBV10-1,NA,ASSPGQWGTEAF
11,TRBV4-1,NA,ASSQGPRGEQY
12,TRBV29-1,few,SVLPGQRGTEAF
12,TRBV7-6,NA,ASSLGGENYGYT
9,TRBV5-1,NA,ASRLSNIQY